This TCR beta chain was obtained from a study of human T cells and chemical hapten exposure. CDR1 SGHTA and CDR2 FQGNSA come from the germline V gene. V was pared by 2 bases and J by 4 bases, with 12 bases between. The length of the CDR3 is 15 residues. TCRdb itself ran the RACE reads through MiXCR, one entry per CDR3 protein. This sample has tens of thousands of distinct CDR3 sequences, with about 9.6% found just once. Stated time point: patch test 1, 2 weeks after DPC sensitization. Treatment described: therapeutic diphenylcyclopropenone sensitization with weekly scalp DPC. The table lists this clonotype with many counts.

Sequencing was performed on whole blood, taken in connection with sensitization to the hapten diphenylcyclopropenone (DPC). The rearrangement links TRBV7-2 to TRBJ1-3; D is unclear. The TCR comes from a woman between 40 and 50 years old with alopecia areata. Some clones in this sample may be carry-over from other donors' samples. For the CDR3, the DNA is TGTGCCAGCAGCTTAAGGCGATCGAGAGGAAACACCATATATTTT. This translates into CASSLRRSRGNTIYF.